This entry lists 27 T cell receptor beta chains sequenced from one sample in a study of OX40 agonist ivuxolimab in advanced cancers. Clones were sequenced by immunoSEQ multiplex PCR, and TCRdb holds only the in-frame ones, with some missing. The sample has about 69,000 clones; 90% are singletons. The sample here was CD4+ or CD8+ T cells sorted from blood, taken in a trial of the OX40 agonist ivuxolimab. The receptors come from an adult with an advanced solid tumor such as melanoma, head and neck, liver or kidney cancer.

The chain has TRBV11-3 and TRBJ2-5, with D possibly matching TRBD1 (5 bases). Near its end, the DNA agrees better with TRBJ2-7, so the J call may be wrong. Looked up from germline, CDR1 is SGHNT and CDR2 is YENEEA. This CDR3 contains 13 residues. The CDR3 sequence: CASSRRGTYEQYF. CDR3 bases: TGTGCCAGCAGCCGAAGGGGTACCTACGAGCAGTACTTC.

The chain links TRBV19 to TRBJ2-6; perhaps TRBD1 as D (5 bases). The CDR3 totals 15 residues. V dropped 10 bases and J dropped 2 bases, with 15 bases sitting between them. CDR1 and CDR2 from the germline V gene are LNHDA and SQIVND (reference sequence). CDR3 DNA sequence: TGTGCCACTAGGGGTTCAGAAGCTGGGGCCAACGTCCTGACTTTC. This gives the protein CATRGSEAGANVLTF.

This clone was counted once. The V gene is TRBV29-1, the J gene TRBJ2-1; 15 bases are a match to TRBD2. The CDR3 loop spans 20 amino acids. The J segment lost 7 bases and the V segment lost 7 bases, leaving 23 bases of the junction unmatched. Looked up from germline, CDR1 is SQVTM and CDR2 is ANQGSEA. The chain's CDR3 is CSAPLGEGTSGRSGRNEQFF. Written as DNA, the CDR3 is TGCAGCGCCCCGCTGGGGGAAGGGACTAGCGGGAGGTCAGGGAGGAATGAGCAGTTCTTC.

V gene TRBV2 combines with J gene TRBJ1-2; 9 nucleotides line up with TRBD1. Trimming took 2 bases from V and 8 from J; bases not matched to a gene: 3. From germline, CDR1 is SNHLY and CDR2 FYNNEI. The CDR3 loop spans 13 amino acids. CDR3 region: CASSETGGRGYTF. The CDR3 region has the DNA TGTGCCAGCAGTGAAACAGGGGGCCGGGGCTACACCTTC.

The rearrangement uses TRBV12-2 and TRBJ2-7; TRBD1, the table's D call, was not compared with the DNA. TRBV12-2 is a known pseudogene. The CDR3 runs to 13 residues. CDR3 DNA sequence: TGTGCAAGTCGCTCCGGACAGGGCCACGAGCAGTACTTC. This translates into CASRSGQGHEQYF.

V gene TRBV5-1 combines with J gene TRBJ2-1, with no clear D. The length of the CDR3 is 11 residues. V shed 1 base and J shed 8 bases, with 4 bases lying between them. Germline V lookup: CDR1 SGHRS, CDR2 YFSETQ. The CDR3 nucleotides read TGCGCCAGCAGCTTGAGGGATGAGCAGTTCTTC. This codes for CASSLRDEQFF.

The chain employs TRBV19 and TRBJ2-6; 7 bases are shared with TRBD1. CDR3 length: 15 residues. V gave up 6 bases and J gave up 2 bases; unmatched junction bases: 4. Looked up from germline, CDR1 is LNHDA and CDR2 is SQIVND (reference sequence). DNA for the CDR3: TGTGCCAGTAGCGTTCAGGGGGCTGGGGCCAACGTCCTGACTTTC. Translated, it gives CASSVQGAGANVLTF.

V is TRBV4-3 and J is TRBJ2-1, with TRBD2 matching over 9 bases. Germline assignment: CDR1 LGHNA and CDR2 YSLEER. This CDR3 has 15 amino acids. V dropped 1 base and J dropped 8; count of bases not matched to a gene: 6. CDR3 region: CASSQVAGDLHEQFF. CDR3 in DNA: TGCGCCAGCAGCCAAGTAGCGGGAGATCTCCATGAGCAGTTCTTC.

This clone was recorded a few times. The genes are TRBV6-5 and TRBJ1-2; TRBD1 aligns across 7 bases. CDR3 length equals 14 residues. After removal of 5 bases from V and 5 bases from J, the junction contained 8 bases not matched to a gene. The germline V gene encodes CDR1 MNHEY and CDR2 SVGAGI. CDR3 coding DNA: TGTGCCAGCAGTATCTACAGGGGCTCTTATGGCTACACCTTC. Translating gives CASSIYRGSYGYTF.

V is TRBV11-2 and J is TRBJ2-7; D unclear. Germline V gene lookup returns CDR1 SGHAT and CDR2 FQNNGV. The V gene lost 5 bases and the J gene lost 7 bases, with 12 bases spanning the gap. This CDR3 has 12 amino acids. CDR3 protein: CASSPRRPEQYF. The CDR3 DNA is TGTGCCAGCAGCCCCCGCCGTCCTGAGCAGTACTTC.

The rearrangement joins TRBV28 to TRBJ2-7; 11 bases map to TRBD1. CDR3 size: 14 residues. Germline values: CDR1 MDHEN, CDR2 SYDVKM. V lost 6 bases, J lost 6 bases, and 7 bases stayed unmatched. CDR3 sequence (DNA): TGTGCCAGCAGCCGAACCGGGACAGGGGGCGAGCAGTACTTC. The encoded protein is CASSRTGTGGEQYF. The complete variable domain, with remaining parts taken from reference TRBV28 and TRBJ2-7, reads DVKVTQSSRYLVKRTGEKVFLECVQDMDHENMFWYRQDPGLGLRLIYFSYDVKMKEKGDIPEGYSVSREKKERFSLILESASTNQTSMYLCASSRTGTGGEQYFGPGTRLTVT.

This clone has a single count. V and J are TRBV5-4 and TRBJ2-1; possible D gene TRBD1, 8 bases. CDR3 length: 15 amino acids. Looked up from germline, CDR1 is SGHNT and CDR2 is YYREEE (reference sequence). The V end lost 4 bases, the J end lost 5 bases, and 16 bases lay between the germline ends. CDR3 coding DNA: TGTGCCAGCAGCCGCGACAGGGGAGGGGACAATGAGCAGTTCTTC. It specifies CASSRDRGGDNEQFF.

This sequence joins TRBV2 and TRBJ2-1; no reliable D call. This CDR3 is built from 12 residues. Germline CDR1 is SNHLY and CDR2 is FYNNEI. V lost 7 bases, J lost 9 bases, and 13 bases lay in between. The CDR3 region is CASTTGLGEQFF. The CDR3 nucleotides are TGTGCCAGCACCACTGGGCTCGGTGAGCAGTTCTTC.

The sample holds a few counts of this clone. This chain uses TRBV6-6 with TRBJ1-4, with D uncertain. Germline CDR1 MNHNY, CDR2 SVGAGI (reference sequence). The V end was cut by 6 bases, the J end by 5 bases, with 1 base between. This CDR3 region has 10 residues. The CDR3 bases are TGTGCCAGCAGCAATGAAAAACTGTTTTTT. This translates into CASSNEKLFF.

The rearrangement joins TRBV6-5 to TRBJ2-7, with 10 bases lining up with TRBD1. The length of the CDR3 is 15 residues. In germline, CDR1 is MNHEY, CDR2 SVGAGI. V lost 2 bases, J lost 4 bases, and 5 bases stayed unmatched. CDR3 DNA: TGTGCCAGCAGTTACGCCGGGACAGGGGAGTACGAGCAGTACTTC. Translation gives CASSYAGTGEYEQYF.

The chain employs TRBV5-1 and TRBJ2-1; tentatively, D is TRBD1 (5 bases). Germline CDR1 is SGHRS and CDR2 is YFSETQ. The ends were cut back, 3 bases at V and 5 bases at J, with 9 bases in the middle. CDR3 length: 13 residues. CDR3 residues: CASSSRTNNEQFF. CDR3 nucleotide sequence: TGCGCCAGCAGCTCACGGACAAACAATGAGCAGTTCTTC.

This clone was found once. This rearrangement joins TRBV5-4 to TRBJ1-2; 11 nucleotides match TRBD1. CDR3 length equals 15 residues. CDR1 is SGHNT and CDR2 is YYREEE in the germline V gene (reference sequence). V lost 4 bases, J lost 2 bases, and 4 bases stayed unmatched. CDR3 protein: CASSIRTGGNYGYTF. The CDR3 bases are TGTGCCAGCAGCATAAGGACAGGGGGCAACTATGGCTACACCTTC.

This sequence joins TRBV19 and TRBJ2-2; TRBD2 aligns across 10 bases. The length of the CDR3 is 14 residues. V dropped 8 bases and J dropped 8; count of bases not matched to a gene: 8. Germline V lookup: CDR1 LNHDA, CDR2 SQIVND (reference sequence). CDR3 DNA: TGTGCCAGTTTGGGTAGCGGGAGGAAAGGGGAGCTGTTTTTT. Translated: CASLGSGRKGELFF.

This clone was found once. The chain employs TRBV7-2 and TRBJ2-7; no firm D call. The CDR3 has 14 amino acids. Germline V lookup: CDR1 SGHTA, CDR2 FQGNSA. V was cut by 5 bases and J by 2 bases, with 13 bases left in between. CDR3 protein: CASSNGAPPYEQYF. The CDR3 DNA reads TGTGCCAGCAGCAACGGTGCCCCGCCCTACGAGCAGTACTTC.

The table lists this clone with a count of one. V usage is TRBV7-2 and J usage is TRBJ2-5, with unresolved D. The V and J ends lost 1 base and 5 bases respectively, with 11 bases between them. In germline, CDR1 is SGHTA, CDR2 FQGNSA. The CDR3 is made up of 14 amino acids. CDR3 nucleotides: TGTGCCAGCAGCTTAGGGACCGGATGGGAGACCCAGTACTTC. It encodes CASSLGTGWETQYF.

The J gene is TRBJ1-2, the V gene TRBV18, with D maybe TRBD1 (6 bases). Between the trimmed V and J ends, which lost 6 bases and 8 bases, there was a span of 13 bases. The CDR3 is made up of 12 amino acids. From germline, CDR1 is KGHSH and CDR2 LQKENI. The CDR3 reads CASSPQQGGYTF. CDR3 DNA: TGTGCCAGCTCGCCTCAACAGGGAGGCTACACCTTC.

The chain employs TRBV30 and TRBJ2-5; 8 bases map to TRBD1. There are 15 residues in the CDR3. The ends lost 4 bases at V and 5 bases at J; junction bases unmatched: 12. In germline, CDR1 is GTSNPN, CDR2 SVGIG (reference sequence). CDR3 nucleotide sequence: TGTGCCTGGACCAACCCCAGACGACAGGGGGAGACCCAGTACTTC. Its translation: CAWTNPRRQGETQYF. The complete variable domain, with remaining parts taken from reference TRBV30 and TRBJ2-5, reads SQTIHQWPATLVQPVGSPLSLECTVEGTSNPNLYWYRQAAGRGLQLLFYSVGIGQISSEVPQNLSASRPQDRQFILSSKKLLLSDSGFYLCAWTNPRRQGETQYFGPGTRLLVL.

The chain recombines TRBV7-2 with TRBJ2-7, with 7 bases that match TRBD2. The CDR3 is 14 amino acids. Looked up from germline, CDR1 is SGHTA and CDR2 is FQGNSA. V was clipped by 0 bases and J by 12 bases; unmatched bases: 11. The CDR3 reads CASSLAVQAGDAYF. The CDR3, as DNA: TGTGCCAGCAGCTTAGCGGTCCAGGCGGGGGACGCGTACTTC.

The rearrangement uses TRBV6-6 and TRBJ1-1; D is possibly TRBD1 (5 bases). The CDR3 extends over 15 amino acids. Trimming left V 4 bases short and J 0 bases short, with 12 bases between. The V gene's germline CDR1 is MNHNY and CDR2 SVGAGI (reference sequence). CDR3 sequence reads: CASSWGSGMNTEAFF. CDR3 in DNA: TGTGCCAGCAGTTGGGGGTCAGGGATGAACACTGAAGCTTTCTTT.

The chain combines TRBV5-6 with TRBJ2-7, with D unclear. The CDR3 is 14 residues long. Looked up from germline, CDR1 is SGHDT and CDR2 is YYEEEE. Trimming removed 2 bases at V and 6 bases at J, with 15 bases between. CDR3 sequence: CASSFPHLPLEQYF. CDR3 sequence (DNA): TGTGCCAGCAGCTTTCCGCACCTCCCACTCGAGCAGTACTTC.

The chain recombines TRBV7-9 with TRBJ2-7, with 9 nucleotides matching TRBD2. J lost 3 bases, V lost 5 bases, and 5 bases had no gene match. CDR1 and CDR2 from the germline V gene are SEHNR and FQNEAQ (reference sequence). The CDR3 has 14 residues. In DNA, the CDR3 is TGTGCCAGCAGCCCCGGGACTAGCTTCTACGAGCAGTACTTC. Translation: CASSPGTSFYEQYF. Supplemented by reference TRBV7-9 and TRBJ2-7, the full variable domain reads DTGVSQNPRHKITKRGQNVTFRCDPISEHNRLYWYRQTLGQGPEFLTYFQNEAQLEKSRLLSDRFSAERPKGSFSTLEIQRTEQGDSAMYLCASSPGTSFYEQYFGPGTRLTVT.

The rearrangement joins TRBV19 to TRBJ1-1, with 7 nucleotides matching TRBD1. With V trimmed by 7 bases and J by 1 base, 6 bases remained unmatched. CDR3 length: 14 residues. Germline CDR1 is LNHDA and CDR2 is SQIVND (reference sequence). In nucleotides, the CDR3 is TGTGCCAGTACGAGACAGGGTCGGAACACTGAAGCTTTCTTT. Translating it yields CASTRQGRNTEAFF.